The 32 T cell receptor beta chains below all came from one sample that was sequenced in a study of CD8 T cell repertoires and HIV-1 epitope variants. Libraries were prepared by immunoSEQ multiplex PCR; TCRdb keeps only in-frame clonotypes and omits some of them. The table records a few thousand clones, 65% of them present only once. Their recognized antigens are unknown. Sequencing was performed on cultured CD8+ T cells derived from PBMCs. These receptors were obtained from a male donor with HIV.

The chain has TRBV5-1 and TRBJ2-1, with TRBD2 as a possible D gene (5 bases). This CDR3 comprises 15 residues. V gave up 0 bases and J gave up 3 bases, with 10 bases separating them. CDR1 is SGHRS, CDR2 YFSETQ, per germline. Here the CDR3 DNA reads TGCGCCAGCAGCTTGGGGCTAGCCCTCTACAATGAGCAGTTCTTC. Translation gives CASSLGLALYNEQFF. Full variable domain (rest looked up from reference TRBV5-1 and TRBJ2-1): KAGVTQTPRYLIKTRGQQVTLSCSPISGHRSVSWYQQTPGQGLQFLFEYFSETQRNKGNFPGRFSGRQFSNSRSEMNVSTLELGDSALYLCASSLGLALYNEQFFGPGTRLTVL.

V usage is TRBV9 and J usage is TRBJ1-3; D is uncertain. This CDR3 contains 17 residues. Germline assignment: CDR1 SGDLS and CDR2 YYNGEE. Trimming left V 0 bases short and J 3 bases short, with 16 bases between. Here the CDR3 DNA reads TGTGCCAGCAGCGTAGCTTCGGCAGGAATCCTTGGAAACACCATATATTTT. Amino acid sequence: CASSVASAGILGNTIYF.

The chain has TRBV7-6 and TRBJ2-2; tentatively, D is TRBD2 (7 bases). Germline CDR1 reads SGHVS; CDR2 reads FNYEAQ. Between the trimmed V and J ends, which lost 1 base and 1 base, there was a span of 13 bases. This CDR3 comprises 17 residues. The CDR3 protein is CASSLVGGGLNTGELFF. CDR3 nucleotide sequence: TGTGCCAGCAGCTTAGTTGGCGGGGGCCTGAACACCGGGGAGCTGTTTTTT.

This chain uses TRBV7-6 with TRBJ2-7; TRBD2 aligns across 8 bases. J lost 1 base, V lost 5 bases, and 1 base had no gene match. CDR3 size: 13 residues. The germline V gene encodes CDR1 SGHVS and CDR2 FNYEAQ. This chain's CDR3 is CASSTSGSYEQYF. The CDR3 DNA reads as TGTGCCAGCAGCACTAGCGGATCCTACGAGCAGTACTTC.

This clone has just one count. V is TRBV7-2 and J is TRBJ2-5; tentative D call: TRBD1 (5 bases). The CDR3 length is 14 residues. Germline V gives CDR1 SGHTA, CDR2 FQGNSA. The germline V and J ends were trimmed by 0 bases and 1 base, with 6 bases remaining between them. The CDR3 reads CASSLAGPQETQYF. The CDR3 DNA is TGTGCCAGCAGCTTAGCGGGGCCCCAAGAGACCCAGTACTTC.

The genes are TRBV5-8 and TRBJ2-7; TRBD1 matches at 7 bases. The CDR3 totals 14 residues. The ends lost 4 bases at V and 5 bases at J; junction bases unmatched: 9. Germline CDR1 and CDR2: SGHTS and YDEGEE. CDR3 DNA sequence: TGTGCCAGCAGCCGTCGACAGGGTACGGACGAGCAGTACTTC. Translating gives CASSRRQGTDEQYF. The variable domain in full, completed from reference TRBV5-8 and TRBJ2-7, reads EAGVTQSPTHLIKTRGQQATLRCSPISGHTSVYWYQQALGLGLQFLLWYDEGEERNRGNFPPRFSGRQFPNYSSELNVNALELEDSALYLCASSRRQGTDEQYFGPGTRLTVT.

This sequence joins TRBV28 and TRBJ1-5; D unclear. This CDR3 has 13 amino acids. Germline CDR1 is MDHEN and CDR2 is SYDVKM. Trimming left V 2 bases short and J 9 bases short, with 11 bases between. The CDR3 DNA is TGTGCCAGCAGTTTAGTCCGGGTCTCGCCCCAGCATTTT. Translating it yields CASSLVRVSPQHF.

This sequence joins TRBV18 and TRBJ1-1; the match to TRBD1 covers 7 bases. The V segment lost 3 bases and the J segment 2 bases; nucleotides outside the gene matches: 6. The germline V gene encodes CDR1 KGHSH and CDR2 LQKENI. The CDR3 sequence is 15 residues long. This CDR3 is CASSPRTGTNTEAFF. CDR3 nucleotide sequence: TGTGCCAGCTCACCCCGGACAGGAACAAACACTGAAGCTTTCTTT.

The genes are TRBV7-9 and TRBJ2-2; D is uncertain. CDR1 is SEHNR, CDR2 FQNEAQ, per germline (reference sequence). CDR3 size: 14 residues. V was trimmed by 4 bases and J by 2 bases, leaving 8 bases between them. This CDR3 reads CASSSVQNTGELFF. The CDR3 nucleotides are TGTGCCAGCAGCTCAGTACAAAACACCGGGGAGCTGTTTTTT.

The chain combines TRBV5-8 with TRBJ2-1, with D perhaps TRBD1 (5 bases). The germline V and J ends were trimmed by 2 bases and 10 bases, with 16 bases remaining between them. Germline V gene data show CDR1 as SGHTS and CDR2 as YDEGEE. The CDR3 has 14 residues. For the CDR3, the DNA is TGTGCCAGCAGCTTCGGGCAGGGCCTTGGGGAGCAGTTCTTC. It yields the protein CASSFGQGLGEQFF.

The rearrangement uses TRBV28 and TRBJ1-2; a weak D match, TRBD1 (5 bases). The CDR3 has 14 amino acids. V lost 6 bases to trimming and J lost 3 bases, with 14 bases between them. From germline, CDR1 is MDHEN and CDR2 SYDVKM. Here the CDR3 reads CASSPGWGDYGYTF. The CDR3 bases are TGTGCCAGCAGCCCCGGGTGGGGGGACTATGGCTACACCTTC.

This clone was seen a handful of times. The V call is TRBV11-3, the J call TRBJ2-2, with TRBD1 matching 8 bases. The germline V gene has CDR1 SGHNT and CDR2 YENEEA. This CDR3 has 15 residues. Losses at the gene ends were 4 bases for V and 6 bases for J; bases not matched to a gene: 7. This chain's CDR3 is CASSSRQGSAGELFF. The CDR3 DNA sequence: TGTGCCAGCAGCTCACGACAGGGGTCGGCCGGGGAGCTGTTTTTT.

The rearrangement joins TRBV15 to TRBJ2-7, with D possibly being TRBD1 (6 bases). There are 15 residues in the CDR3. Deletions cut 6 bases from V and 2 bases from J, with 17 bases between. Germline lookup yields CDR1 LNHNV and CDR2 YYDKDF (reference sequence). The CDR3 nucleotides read TGTGCCACCAGTCGTGAACAGGGTGCCCCCTACGAGCAGTACTTC. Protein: CATSREQGAPYEQYF. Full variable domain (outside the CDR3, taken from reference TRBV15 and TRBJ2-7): DAMVIQNPRYQVTQFGKPVTLSCSQTLNHNVMYWYQQKSSQAPKLLFHYYDKDFNNEADTPDNFQSRRPNTSFCFLDIRSPGLGDTAMYLCATSREQGAPYEQYFGPGTRLTVT.

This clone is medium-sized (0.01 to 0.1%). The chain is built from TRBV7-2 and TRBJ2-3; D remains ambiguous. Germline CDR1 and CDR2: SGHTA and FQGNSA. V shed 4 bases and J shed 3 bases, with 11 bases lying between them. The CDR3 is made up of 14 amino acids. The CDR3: CASSSVLATDTQYF. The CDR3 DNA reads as TGTGCCAGCAGCTCCGTACTGGCGACAGATACGCAGTATTTT.

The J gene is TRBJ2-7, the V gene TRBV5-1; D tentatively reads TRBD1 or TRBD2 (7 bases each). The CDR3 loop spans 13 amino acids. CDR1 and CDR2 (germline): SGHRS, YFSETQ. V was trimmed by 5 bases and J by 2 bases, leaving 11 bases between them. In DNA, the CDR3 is TGCGCCAGCAGGGGAGGGGGCACCTACGAGCAGTACTTC. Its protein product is CASRGGGTYEQYF. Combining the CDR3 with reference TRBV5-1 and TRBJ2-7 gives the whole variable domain KAGVTQTPRYLIKTRGQQVTLSCSPISGHRSVSWYQQTPGQGLQFLFEYFSETQRNKGNFPGRFSGRQFSNSRSEMNVSTLELGDSALYLCASRGGGTYEQYFGPGTRLTVT.

CDR3 region: CASSTGPETDTQYF. In DNA, the CDR3 is TGTGCCAGTAGTACCGGGCCCGAAACAGATACGCAGTATTTT. This chain connects TRBV19 to TRBJ2-3; D is uncertain. Germline V lookup: CDR1 LNHDA, CDR2 SQIVND (reference sequence). The CDR3 has 14 residues. V was shortened by 4 bases and J by 3 bases, with 11 bases between the two germline ends.

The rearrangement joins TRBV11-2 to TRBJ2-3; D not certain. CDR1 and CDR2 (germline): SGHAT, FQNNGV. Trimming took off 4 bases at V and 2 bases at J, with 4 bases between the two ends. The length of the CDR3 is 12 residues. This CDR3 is CASSYVTDTQYF. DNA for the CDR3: TGTGCCAGCAGCTACGTCACAGATACGCAGTATTTT.

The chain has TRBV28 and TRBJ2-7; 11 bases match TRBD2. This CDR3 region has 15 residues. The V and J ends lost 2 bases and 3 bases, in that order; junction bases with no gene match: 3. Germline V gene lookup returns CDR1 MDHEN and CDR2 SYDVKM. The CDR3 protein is CASSLLAGGLYEQYF. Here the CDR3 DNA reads TGTGCCAGCAGTTTACTAGCGGGGGGTCTCTACGAGCAGTACTTC.

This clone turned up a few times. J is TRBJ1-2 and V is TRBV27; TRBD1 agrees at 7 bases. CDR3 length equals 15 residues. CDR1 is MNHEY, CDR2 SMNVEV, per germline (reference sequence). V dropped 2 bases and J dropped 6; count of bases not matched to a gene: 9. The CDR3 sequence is CASSLGYEGADGYTF. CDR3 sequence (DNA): TGTGCCAGCAGTTTAGGTTATGAGGGGGCAGATGGCTACACCTTC.

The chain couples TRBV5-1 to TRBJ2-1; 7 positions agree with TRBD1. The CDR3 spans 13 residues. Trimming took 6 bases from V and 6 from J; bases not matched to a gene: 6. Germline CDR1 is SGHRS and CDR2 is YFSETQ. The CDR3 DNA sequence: TGCGCCAGCATGGGAGCAGGGGGCAATGAGCAGTTCTTC. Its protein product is CASMGAGGNEQFF.

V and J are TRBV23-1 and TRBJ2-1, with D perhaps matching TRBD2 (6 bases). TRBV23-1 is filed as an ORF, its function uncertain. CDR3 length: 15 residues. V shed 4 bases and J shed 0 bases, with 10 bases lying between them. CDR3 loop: CASSLAAGSYNEQFF. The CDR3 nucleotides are TGCGCCAGCAGTCTAGCGGCGGGCTCCTACAATGAGCAGTTCTTC.

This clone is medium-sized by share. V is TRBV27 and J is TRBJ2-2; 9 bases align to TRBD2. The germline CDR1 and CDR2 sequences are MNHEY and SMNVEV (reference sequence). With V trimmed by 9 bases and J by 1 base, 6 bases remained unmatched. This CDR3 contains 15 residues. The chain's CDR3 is CARKLAGRNTGELFF. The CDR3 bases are TGTGCCAGGAAGCTAGCGGGGAGGAACACCGGGGAGCTGTTTTTT.

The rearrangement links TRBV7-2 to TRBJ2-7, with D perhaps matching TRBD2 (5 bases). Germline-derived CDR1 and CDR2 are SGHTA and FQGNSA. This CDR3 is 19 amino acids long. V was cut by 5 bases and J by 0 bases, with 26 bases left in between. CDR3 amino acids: CASSIDTPLGGPDSYEQYF. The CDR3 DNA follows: TGTGCCAGCAGCATTGACACCCCTCTTGGCGGGCCCGACTCCTACGAGCAGTACTTC.

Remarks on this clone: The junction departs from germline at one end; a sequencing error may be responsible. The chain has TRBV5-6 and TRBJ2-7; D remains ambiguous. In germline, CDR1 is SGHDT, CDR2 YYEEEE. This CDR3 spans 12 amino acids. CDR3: CVSSLLADEQYF. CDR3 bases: TGTGTCAGCAGCTTGCTCGCGGACGAGCAGTACTTC. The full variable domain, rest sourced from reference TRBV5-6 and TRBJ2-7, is DAGVTQSPTHLIKTRGQQVTLRCSPKSGHDTVSWYQQALGQGPQFIFQYYEEEERQRGNFPDRFSGHQFPNYSSELNVNALLLGDSALYLCVSSLLADEQYFGPGTRLTVT.

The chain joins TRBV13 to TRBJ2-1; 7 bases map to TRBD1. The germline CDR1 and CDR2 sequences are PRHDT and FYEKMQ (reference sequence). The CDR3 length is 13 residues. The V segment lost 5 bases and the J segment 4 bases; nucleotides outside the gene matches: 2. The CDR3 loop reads CASSRGQYNEQFF. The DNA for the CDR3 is TGTGCCAGCAGCAGGGGACAGTACAATGAGCAGTTCTTC.

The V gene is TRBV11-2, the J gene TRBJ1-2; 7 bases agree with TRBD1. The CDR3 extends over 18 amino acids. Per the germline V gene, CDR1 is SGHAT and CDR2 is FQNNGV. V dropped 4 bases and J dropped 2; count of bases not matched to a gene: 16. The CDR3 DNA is TGTGCCAGCAGCTCTACTTTTGGGACAGCCTTTCTAAACTATGGCTACACCTTC. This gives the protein CASSSTFGTAFLNYGYTF. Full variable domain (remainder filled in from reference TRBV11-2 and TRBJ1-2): EAGVAQSPRYKIIEKRQSVAFWCNPISGHATLYWYQQILGQGPKLLIQFQNNGVVDDSQLPKDRFSAERLKGVDSTLKIQPAKLEDSAVYLCASSSTFGTAFLNYGYTFGSGTRLTVV.

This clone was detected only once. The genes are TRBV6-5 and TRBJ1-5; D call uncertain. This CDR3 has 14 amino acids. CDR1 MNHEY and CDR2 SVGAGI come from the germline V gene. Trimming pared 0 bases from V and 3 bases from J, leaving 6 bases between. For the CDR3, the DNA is TGTGCCAGCAGTTACTCCGACACCAATCAGCCCCAGCATTTT. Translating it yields CASSYSDTNQPQHF.

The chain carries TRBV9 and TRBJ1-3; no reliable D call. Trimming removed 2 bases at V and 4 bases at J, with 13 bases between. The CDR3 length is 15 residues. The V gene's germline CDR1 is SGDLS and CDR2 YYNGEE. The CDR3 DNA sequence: TGTGCCAGCAGCGTCCTTGACATAGGGGGAAACACCATATATTTT. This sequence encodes CASSVLDIGGNTIYF.

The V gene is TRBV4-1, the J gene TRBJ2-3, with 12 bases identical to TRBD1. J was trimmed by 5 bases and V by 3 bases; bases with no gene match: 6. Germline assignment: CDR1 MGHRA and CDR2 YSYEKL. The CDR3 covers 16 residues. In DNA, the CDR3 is TGCGCCAGCAGCCAGATGGGACAGGGGGCCGGAGATACGCAGTATTTT. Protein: CASSQMGQGAGDTQYF.

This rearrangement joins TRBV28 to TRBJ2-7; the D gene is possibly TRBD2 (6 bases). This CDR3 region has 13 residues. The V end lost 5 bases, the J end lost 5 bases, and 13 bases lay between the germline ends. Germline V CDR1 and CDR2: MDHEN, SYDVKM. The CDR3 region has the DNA TGTGCCAGCAGTGCACCGGGAGTCCACGAGCAGTACTTC. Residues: CASSAPGVHEQYF. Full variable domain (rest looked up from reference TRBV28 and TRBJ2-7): DVKVTQSSRYLVKRTGEKVFLECVQDMDHENMFWYRQDPGLGLRLIYFSYDVKMKEKGDIPEGYSVSREKKERFSLILESASTNQTSMYLCASSAPGVHEQYFGPGTRLTVT.

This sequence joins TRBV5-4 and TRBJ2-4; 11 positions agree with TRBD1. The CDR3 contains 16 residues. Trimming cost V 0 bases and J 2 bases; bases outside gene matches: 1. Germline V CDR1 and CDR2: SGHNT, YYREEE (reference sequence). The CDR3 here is CASSLGDRGTKNIQYF. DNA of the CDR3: TGTGCCAGCAGCTTGGGGGACAGGGGGACCAAAAACATTCAGTACTTC.

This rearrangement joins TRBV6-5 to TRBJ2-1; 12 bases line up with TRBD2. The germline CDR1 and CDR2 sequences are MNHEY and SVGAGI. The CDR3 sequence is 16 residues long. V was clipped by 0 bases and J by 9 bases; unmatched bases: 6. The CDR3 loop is CASSYSPSGGAREQFF. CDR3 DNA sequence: TGTGCCAGCAGTTACTCTCCTAGCGGGGGGGCCCGTGAGCAGTTCTTC.